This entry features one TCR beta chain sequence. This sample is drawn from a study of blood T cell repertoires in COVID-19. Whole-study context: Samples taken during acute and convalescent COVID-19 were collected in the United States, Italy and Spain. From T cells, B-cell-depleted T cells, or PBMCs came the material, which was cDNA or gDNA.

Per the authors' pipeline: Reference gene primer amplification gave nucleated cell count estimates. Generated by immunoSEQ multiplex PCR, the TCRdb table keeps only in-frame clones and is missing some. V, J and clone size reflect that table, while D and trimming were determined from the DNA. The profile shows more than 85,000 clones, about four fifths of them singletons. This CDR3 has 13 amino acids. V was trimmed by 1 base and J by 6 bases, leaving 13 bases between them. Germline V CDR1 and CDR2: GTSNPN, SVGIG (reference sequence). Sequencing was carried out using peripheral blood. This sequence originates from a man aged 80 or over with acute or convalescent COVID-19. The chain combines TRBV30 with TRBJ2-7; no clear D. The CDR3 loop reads CAWSGAFLGEQYF. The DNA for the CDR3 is TGTGCCTGGAGTGGGGCCTTTCTCGGCGAGCAGTACTTC.